These 5 T cell receptor beta chains share one sample of origin, sequenced in a study of cytomegalovirus exposure and HLA in healthy donors. Researchers ran the PCR with 60 Vbeta and 13 Jbeta primers. Libraries were prepared by immunoSEQ multiplex PCR; TCRdb keeps only in-frame clonotypes and omits some of them. The repertoire holds 75,000 to 90,000 clones, with around three quarters as singletons. Sequencing input: PBMCs. The receptors come from a man in his forties in good health and CMV-seronegative.

The V call is TRBV30, the J call TRBJ1-6; 8 nucleotides align to TRBD1. The ends lost 4 bases at V and 5 bases at J; junction bases unmatched: 7. This CDR3 has 15 residues. From germline, CDR1 is GTSNPN and CDR2 SVGIG (reference sequence). The CDR3 DNA reads as TGTGCCTGGAACCTAGGACAGGGAAATAATTCACCCCTCCACTTT. This sequence encodes CAWNLGQGNNSPLHF.

The chain uses TRBV28 and TRBJ2-5; 11 nucleotides line up with TRBD2. The length of the CDR3 is 17 residues. CDR1 is MDHEN and CDR2 is SYDVKM in the germline V gene. The V and J ends lost 4 bases and 2 bases, in that order; junction bases with no gene match: 9. As DNA, the CDR3 is TGTGCCAGCAGTTCCGCCCTAGCGGGAGGATGGCAAGAGACCCAGTACTTC. It specifies CASSSALAGGWQETQYF.

The V call is TRBV19, the J call TRBJ1-2; tentatively, D is TRBD1 (6 bases). The V gene lost 5 bases and the J gene lost 1 base, with 14 bases spanning the gap. The CDR3 loop spans 15 amino acids. Germline CDR1 is LNHDA and CDR2 is SQIVND (reference sequence). This chain's CDR3 is CASSLSQGSNYGYTF. The DNA for the CDR3 is TGTGCCAGTAGTCTCTCACAGGGAAGTAACTATGGCTACACCTTC.

The V gene is TRBV28, the J gene TRBJ2-7; D remains ambiguous. Trimming cost V 3 bases and J 2 bases, with 11 bases left between them. Per the germline V gene, CDR1 is MDHEN and CDR2 is SYDVKM. CDR3 length: 14 amino acids. The CDR3 bases are TGTGCCAGCAGTTTCGGAGTTCCAGCCTACGAGCAGTACTTC. This sequence encodes CASSFGVPAYEQYF.

This chain connects TRBV12-1 to TRBJ2-1; TRBD2, as called in the table, went unchecked against the DNA. TRBV12-1 is marked as a pseudogene. The CDR3 covers 18 residues. The CDR3 coding sequence is TGTGCCAGCAGCTCCTGTCTAGCGGGAGGCCGCCCCTACAATGAGCAGTTCTTC. Its protein is CASSSCLAGGRPYNEQFF.